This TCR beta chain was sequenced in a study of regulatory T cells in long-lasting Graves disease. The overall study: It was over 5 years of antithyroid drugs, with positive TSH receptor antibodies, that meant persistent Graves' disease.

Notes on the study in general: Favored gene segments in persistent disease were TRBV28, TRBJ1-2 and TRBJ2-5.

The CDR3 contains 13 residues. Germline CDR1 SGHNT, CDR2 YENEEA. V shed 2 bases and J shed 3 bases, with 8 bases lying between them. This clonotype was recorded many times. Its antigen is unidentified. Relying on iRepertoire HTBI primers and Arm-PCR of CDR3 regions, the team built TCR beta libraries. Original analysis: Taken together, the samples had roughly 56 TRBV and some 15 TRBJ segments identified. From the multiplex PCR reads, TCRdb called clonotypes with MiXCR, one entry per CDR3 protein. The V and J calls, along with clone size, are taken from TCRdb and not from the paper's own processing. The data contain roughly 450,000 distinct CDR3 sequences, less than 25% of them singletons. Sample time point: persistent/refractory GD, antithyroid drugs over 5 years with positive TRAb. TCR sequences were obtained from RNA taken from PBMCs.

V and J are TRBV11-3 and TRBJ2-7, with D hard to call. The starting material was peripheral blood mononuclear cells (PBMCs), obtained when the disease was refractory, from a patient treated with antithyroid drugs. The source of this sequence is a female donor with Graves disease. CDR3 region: CASSLLSDYEQYF. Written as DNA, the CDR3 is TGTGCCAGCAGCTTATTATCAGACTACGAGCAGTACTTC.